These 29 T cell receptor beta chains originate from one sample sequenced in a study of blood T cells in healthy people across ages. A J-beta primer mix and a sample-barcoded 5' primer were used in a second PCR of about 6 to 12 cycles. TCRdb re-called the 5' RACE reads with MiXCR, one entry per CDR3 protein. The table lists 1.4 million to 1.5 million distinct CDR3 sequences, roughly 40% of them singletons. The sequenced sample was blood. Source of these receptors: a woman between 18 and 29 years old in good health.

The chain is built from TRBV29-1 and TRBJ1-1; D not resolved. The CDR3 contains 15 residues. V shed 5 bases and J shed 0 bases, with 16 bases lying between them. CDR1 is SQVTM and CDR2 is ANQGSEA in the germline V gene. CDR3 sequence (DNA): TGCAGCGTTTTGGGCTTCACGGACCTGAACACTGAAGCTTTCTTT. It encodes CSVLGFTDLNTEAFF.

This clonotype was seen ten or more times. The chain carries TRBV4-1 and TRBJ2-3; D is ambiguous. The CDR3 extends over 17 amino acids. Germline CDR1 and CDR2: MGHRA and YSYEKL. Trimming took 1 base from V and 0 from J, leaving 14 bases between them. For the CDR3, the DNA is TGCGCCAGCAGCCAAGTATGGCCCATCTCTAGCACAGATACGCAGTATTTT. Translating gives CASSQVWPISSTDTQYF.

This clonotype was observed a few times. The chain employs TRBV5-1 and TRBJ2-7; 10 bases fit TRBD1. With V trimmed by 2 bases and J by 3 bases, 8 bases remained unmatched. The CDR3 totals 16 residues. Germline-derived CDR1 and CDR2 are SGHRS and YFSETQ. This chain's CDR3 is CASSLAPGQGFYEQYF. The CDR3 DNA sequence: TGCGCCAGCAGCTTAGCCCCGGGACAGGGGTTCTACGAGCAGTACTTC.

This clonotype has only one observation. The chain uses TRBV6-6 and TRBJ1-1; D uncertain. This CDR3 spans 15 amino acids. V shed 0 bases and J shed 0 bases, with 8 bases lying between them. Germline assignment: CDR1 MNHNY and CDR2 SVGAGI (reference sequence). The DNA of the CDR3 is TGTGCCAGCAGTTACTCGATACAGCTGAACACTGAAGCTTTCTTT. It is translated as CASSYSIQLNTEAFF.

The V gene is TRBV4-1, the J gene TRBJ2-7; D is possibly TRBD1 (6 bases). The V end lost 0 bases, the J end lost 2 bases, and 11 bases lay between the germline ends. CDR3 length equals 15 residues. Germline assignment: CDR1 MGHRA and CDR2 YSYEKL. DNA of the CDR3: TGCGCCAGCAGCCAAGAAAACCCAGGGGCCTACGAGCAGTACTTC. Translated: CASSQENPGAYEQYF.

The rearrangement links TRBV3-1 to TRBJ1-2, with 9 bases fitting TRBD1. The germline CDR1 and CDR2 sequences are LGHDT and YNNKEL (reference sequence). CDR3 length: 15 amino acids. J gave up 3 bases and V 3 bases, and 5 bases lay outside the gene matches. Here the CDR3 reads CASSQEWTGDYGYTF. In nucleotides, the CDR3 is TGTGCCAGCAGCCAGGAATGGACAGGGGACTATGGCTACACCTTC.

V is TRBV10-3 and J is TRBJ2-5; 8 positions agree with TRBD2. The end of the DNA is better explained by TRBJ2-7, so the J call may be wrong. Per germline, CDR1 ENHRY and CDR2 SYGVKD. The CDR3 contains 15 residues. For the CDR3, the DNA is TGTGCCATCAGGGAGAGGGGAGCGGGAGAAAACGAGCAGTACTTC. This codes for CAIRERGAGENEQYF.

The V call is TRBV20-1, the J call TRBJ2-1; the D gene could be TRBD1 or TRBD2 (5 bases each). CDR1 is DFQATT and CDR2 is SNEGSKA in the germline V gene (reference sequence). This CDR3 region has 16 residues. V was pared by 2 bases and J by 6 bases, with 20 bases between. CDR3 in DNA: TGCAGTGCTAGATATGGCCGGGGCCTTTCGGGCAATGAGCAGTTCTTC. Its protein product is CSARYGRGLSGNEQFF.

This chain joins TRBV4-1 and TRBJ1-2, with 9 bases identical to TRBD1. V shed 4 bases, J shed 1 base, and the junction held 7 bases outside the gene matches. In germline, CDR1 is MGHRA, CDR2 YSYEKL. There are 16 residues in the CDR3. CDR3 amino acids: CASSRPWDRDNYGYTF. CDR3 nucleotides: TGCGCCAGCAGCCGACCTTGGGACAGGGATAACTATGGCTACACCTTC.

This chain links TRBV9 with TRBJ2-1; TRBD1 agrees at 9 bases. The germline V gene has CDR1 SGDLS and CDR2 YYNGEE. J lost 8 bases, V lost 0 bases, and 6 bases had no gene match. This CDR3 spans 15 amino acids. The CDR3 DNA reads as TGTGCCAGCAGCGTAGTACAGGGGGCGGGCGATGAGCAGTTCTTC. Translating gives CASSVVQGAGDEQFF.

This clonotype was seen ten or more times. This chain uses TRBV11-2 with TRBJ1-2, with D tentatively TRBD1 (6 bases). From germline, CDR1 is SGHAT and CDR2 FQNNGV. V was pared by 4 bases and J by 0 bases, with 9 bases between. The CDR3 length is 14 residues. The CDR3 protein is CASSSQGANYGYTF. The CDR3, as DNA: TGTGCCAGCAGCTCACAGGGAGCTAACTATGGCTACACCTTC.

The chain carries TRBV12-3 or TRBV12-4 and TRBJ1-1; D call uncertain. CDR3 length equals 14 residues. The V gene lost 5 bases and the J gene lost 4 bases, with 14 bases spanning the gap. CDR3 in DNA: TGTGCCAGCAGTGAAACCCCCGGGGTCACTGAAGCTTTCTTT. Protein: CASSETPGVTEAFF.

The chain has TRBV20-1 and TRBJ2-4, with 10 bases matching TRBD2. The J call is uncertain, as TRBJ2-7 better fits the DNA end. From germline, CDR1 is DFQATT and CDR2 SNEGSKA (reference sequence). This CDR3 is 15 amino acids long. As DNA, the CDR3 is TGCAGTGCTAGGGAGGCTAGCGGGAGTCAGTACGAGCAGTACTTC. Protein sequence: CSAREASGSQYEQYF.

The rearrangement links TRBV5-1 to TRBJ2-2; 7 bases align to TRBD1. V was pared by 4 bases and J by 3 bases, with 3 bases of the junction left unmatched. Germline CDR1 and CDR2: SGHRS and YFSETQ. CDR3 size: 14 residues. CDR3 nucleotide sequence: TGCGCCAGCAGCCGGGACAGTCACACCGGGGAGCTGTTTTTT. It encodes CASSRDSHTGELFF.

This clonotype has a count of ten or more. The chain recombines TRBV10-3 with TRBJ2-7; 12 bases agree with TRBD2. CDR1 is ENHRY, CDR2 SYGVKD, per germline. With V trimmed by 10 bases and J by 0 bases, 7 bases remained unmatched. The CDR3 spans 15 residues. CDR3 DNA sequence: TGTGCCACCAGACTAGCGGGAGTTTTCTCCTACGAGCAGTACTTC. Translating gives CATRLAGVFSYEQYF.

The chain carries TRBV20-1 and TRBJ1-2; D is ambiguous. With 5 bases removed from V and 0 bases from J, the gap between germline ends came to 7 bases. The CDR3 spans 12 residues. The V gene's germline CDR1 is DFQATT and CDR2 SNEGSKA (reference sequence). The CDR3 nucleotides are TGCAGTGCTCCCTCAGCTAACTATGGCTACACCTTC. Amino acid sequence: CSAPSANYGYTF.

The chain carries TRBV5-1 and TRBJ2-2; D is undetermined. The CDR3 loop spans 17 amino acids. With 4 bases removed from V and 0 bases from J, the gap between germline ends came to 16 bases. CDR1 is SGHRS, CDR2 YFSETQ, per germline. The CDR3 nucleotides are TGCGCCAGCAGCCCCTCTTCTGGGTGGTCGAACACCGGGGAGCTGTTTTTT. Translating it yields CASSPSSGWSNTGELFF.

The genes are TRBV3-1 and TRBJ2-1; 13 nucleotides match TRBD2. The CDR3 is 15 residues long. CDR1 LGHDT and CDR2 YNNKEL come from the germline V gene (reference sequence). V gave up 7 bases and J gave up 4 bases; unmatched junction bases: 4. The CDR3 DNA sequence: TGTGCCAGCATGCGGACTAGCGGGGGATACAATGAGCAGTTCTTC. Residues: CASMRTSGGYNEQFF.

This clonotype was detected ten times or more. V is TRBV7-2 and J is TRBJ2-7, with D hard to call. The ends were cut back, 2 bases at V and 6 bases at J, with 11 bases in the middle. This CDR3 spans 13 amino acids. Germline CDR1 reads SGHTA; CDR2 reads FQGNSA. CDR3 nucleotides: TGTGCCAGCAGCTTATCACCGTCCGGCGAGCAGTACTTC. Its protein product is CASSLSPSGEQYF.

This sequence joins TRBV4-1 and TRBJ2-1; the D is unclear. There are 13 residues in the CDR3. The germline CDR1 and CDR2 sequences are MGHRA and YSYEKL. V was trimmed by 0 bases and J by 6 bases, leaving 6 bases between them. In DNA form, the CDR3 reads TGCGCCAGCAGCCAAGAGGCTAGCAATGAGCAGTTCTTC. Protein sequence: CASSQEASNEQFF.

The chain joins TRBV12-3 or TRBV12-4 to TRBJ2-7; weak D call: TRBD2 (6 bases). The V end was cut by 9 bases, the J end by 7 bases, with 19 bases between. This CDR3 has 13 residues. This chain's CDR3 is CASTGTAYNEQYF. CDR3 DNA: TGTGCCAGTACCGGGACTGCATACAATGAGCAGTACTTC.

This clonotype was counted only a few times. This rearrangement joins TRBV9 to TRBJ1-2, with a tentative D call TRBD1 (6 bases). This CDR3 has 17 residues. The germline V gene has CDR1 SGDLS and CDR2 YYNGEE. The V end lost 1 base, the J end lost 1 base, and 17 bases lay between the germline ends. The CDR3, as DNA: TGTGCCAGCAGCGTAACGGCCCGACAGGTCCATAACTATGGCTACACCTTC. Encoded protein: CASSVTARQVHNYGYTF.

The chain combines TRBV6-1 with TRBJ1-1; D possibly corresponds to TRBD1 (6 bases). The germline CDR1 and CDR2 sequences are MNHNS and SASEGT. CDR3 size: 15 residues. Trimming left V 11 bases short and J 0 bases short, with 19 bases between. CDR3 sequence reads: CAGRDTFTMNTEAFF. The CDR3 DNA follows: TGTGCCGGTCGGGACACCTTTACTATGAACACTGAAGCTTTCTTT.

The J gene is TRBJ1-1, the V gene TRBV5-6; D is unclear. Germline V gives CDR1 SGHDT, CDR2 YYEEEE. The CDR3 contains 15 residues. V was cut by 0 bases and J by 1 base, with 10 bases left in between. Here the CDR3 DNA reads TGTGCCAGCAGCTTGGTCGAGGCACGGAACACTGAAGCTTTCTTT. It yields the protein CASSLVEARNTEAFF.

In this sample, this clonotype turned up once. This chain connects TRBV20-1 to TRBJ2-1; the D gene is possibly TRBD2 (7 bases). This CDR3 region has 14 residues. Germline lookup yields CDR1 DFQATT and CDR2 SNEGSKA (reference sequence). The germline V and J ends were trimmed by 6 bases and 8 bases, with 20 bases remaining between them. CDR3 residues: CSAQLGGGMDEQFF. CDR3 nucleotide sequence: TGCAGTGCGCAACTAGGGGGGGGCATGGATGAGCAGTTCTTC.

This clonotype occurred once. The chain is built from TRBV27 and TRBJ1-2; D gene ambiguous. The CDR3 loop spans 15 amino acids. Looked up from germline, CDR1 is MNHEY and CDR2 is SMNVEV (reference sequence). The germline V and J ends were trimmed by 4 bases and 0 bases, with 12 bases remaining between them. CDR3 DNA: TGTGCCAGCAGTTCTCTAAGTCAAGCTAACTATGGCTACACCTTC. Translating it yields CASSSLSQANYGYTF.

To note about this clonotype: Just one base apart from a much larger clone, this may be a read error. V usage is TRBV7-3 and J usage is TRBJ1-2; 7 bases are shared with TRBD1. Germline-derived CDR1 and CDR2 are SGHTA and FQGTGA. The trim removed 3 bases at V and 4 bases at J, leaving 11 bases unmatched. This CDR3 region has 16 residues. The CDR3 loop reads CASSFRDSYRGYGYTF. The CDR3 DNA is TGTGCCAGCAGCTTCCGGGACAGCTACAGAGGCTATGGCTACACCTTC.

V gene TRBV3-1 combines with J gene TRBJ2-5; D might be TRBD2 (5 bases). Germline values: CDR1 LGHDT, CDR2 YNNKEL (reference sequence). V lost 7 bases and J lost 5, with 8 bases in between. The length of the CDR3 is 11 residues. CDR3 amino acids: CASMDFETQYF. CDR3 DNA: TGTGCCAGCATGGACTTTGAGACCCAGTACTTC.

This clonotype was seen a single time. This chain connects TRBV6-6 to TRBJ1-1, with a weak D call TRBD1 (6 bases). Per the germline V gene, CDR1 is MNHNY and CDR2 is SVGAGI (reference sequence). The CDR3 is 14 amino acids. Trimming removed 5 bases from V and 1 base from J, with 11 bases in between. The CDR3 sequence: CASSDEGGNTEAFF. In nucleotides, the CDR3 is TGTGCCAGCAGTGACGAAGGGGGGAACACTGAAGCTTTCTTT.